This TCR beta chain was captured by sequencing in a study of T cells after yellow fever vaccination. TCRdb ran MiXCR on the 5' RACE reads and lists one entry per CDR3 protein. This sample has roughly 400,000 distinct CDR3 sequences; roughly 20% occur once, and the top ten carry over 15%. This clonotype was detected only a few times. Between the trimmed V and J ends, which lost 4 bases and 7 bases, there was a span of 25 bases. This CDR3 contains 17 residues. The germline gives CDR1 SGHRS, CDR2 YFSETQ. This receptor was identified in a man aged 18 to 30 who received the YFV17D yellow fever vaccine. The V and J genes are TRBV5-1 and TRBJ2-3; D is possibly TRBD1 (6 bases). This specimen consisted of PBMCs, obtained before the yellow fever booster vaccination. In nucleotides, the CDR3 is TGCGCCAGCAGCGGGACCTCCGGGACGGCAGGGACAAATACGCAGTATTTT. It specifies CASSGTSGTAGTNTQYF.